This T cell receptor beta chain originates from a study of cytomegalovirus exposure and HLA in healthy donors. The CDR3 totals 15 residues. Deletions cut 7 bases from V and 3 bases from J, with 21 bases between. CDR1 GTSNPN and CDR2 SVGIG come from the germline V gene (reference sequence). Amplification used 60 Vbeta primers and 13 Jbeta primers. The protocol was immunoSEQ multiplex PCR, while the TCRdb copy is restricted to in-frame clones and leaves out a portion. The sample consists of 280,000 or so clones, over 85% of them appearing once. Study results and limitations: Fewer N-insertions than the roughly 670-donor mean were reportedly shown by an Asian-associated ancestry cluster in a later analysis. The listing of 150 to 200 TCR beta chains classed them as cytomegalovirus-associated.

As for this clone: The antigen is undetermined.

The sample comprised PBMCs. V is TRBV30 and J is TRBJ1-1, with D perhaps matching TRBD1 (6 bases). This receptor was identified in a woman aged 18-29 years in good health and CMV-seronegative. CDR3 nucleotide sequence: TGTGCCTTTTCCGGGACACCAAGGCGGGACACTGAAGCTTTCTTT. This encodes CAFSGTPRRDTEAFF.